This TCR beta chain was sequenced during a study of T-cell reconstitution after alpha-beta-depleted transplantation in children. Study-wide results and limits: Newly made T cells mostly supplied T-cell counts and diversity one year after transplant. Recipient T cells and thymic progenitors that survived were the source of the high TCRbeta diversity seen at day 60 in some patients. Two months or so post-transplant, alpha-beta T cells reportedly derived from several hundred expanded graft clones.

Germline V CDR1 and CDR2: KGHSH, LQKENI. Between the trimmed V and J ends, which lost 6 bases and 2 bases, there was a span of 11 bases. The CDR3 is 14 amino acids. Unique molecular identifiers were incorporated during preparation of the TCRbeta library. From the PCR reads, TCRdb called clonotypes with MiXCR, one entry per CDR3 protein. This sample has 250,000 to 350,000 distinct CDR3 sequences, with 20% to 30% found just once. Points on this clonotype: Its antigen is currently unknown.

The origin of this receptor is a male patient aged 10 to 17 who had a stem cell transplant for acute lymphoblastic leukemia, so the T cells may come from the graft donor. Specimen: PBMCs, mostly from graft donor cells, collected 180 days after TCRalphabeta/CD19-depleted stem cell transplant. The genes are TRBV18 and TRBJ1-5; weak D call: TRBD1 (6 bases). In DNA form, the CDR3 reads TGTGCCAGCTCGTACAGGGAGGGCAATCAGCCCCAGCATTTT. This gives the protein CASSYREGNQPQHF.